This T cell receptor (beta chain) appears in the sequencing data of a study of blood T cell repertoires in COVID-19. About the research overall: The United States, Italy and Spain supplied acute and convalescent COVID-19 samples. From T cells, B-cell-depleted T cells, or PBMCs came the material, which was cDNA or gDNA.

Per the original data handling: Estimates of nucleated cell counts were drawn from the amplification of reference gene primers. The method was immunoSEQ multiplex PCR; TCRdb's version includes in-frame clones alone and lacks a portion of them. D and trimming come from the DNA, and the V and J calls and clone size come from that table. Of roughly 180,000 clones listed, 80% to 85% are singletons. This CDR3 comprises 13 residues. Deletions cut 7 bases from V and 1 base from J, with 8 bases between. The germline V gene encodes CDR1 SNHLY and CDR2 FYNNEI. This TCR derives from a woman aged 25 to 45 with acute or convalescent COVID-19. The genes are TRBV2 and TRBJ2-1; D not certain. Sequenced material: peripheral blood. The CDR3 DNA reads TGTGCCAGCAAGGCTAGTTCCTACAATGAGCAGTTCTTC. Amino acids: CASKASSYNEQFF.